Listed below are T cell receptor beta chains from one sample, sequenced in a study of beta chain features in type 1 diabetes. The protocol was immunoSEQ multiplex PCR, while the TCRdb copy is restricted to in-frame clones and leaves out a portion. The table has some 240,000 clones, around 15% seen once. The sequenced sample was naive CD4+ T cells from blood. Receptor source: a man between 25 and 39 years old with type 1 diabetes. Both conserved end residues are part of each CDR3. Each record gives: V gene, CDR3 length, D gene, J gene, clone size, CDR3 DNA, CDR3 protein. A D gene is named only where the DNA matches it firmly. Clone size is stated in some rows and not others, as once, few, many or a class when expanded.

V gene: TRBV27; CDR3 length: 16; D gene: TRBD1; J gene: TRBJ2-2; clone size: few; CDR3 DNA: TGTGCCAGCAGCCGGGGGACAGGGTTCGCCCCCGGGGAGCTGTTTTTT; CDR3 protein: CASSRGTGFAPGELFF
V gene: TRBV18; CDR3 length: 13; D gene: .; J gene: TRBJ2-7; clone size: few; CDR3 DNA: TGTGCCAGCTCCCACAGGGAACCATACGAGCAGTACTTC; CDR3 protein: CASSHREPYEQYF
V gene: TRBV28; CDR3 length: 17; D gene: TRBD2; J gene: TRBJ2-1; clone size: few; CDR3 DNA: TGTGCCAGCAGTTTATGGAGCGGGCGGAGCGGGGGGAATGAGCAGTTCTTC; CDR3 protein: CASSLWSGRSGGNEQFF
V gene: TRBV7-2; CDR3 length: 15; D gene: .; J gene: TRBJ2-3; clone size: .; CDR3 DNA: TGTGCCAGCAACCTGGGGGGACTTGACACAGATACGCAGTATTTT; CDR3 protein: CASNLGGLDTDTQYF
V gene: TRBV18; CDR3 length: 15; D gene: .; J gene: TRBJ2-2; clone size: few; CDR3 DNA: TGTGCCAGCTCACCACAGGCCAGATACACCGGGGAGCTGTTTTTT; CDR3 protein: CASSPQARYTGELFF
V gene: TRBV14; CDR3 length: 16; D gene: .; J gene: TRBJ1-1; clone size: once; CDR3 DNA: TGTGCCAGCAGCCAGGTCCCCGGACGGACAACTCATGAAGCTTTCTTT; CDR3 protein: CASSQVPGRTTHEAFF
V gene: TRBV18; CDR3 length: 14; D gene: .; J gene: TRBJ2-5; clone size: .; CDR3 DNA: TGTGCCAGCTCACCGCAGGCGGCCCCCGAGACCCAGTACTTC; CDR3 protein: CASSPQAAPETQYF
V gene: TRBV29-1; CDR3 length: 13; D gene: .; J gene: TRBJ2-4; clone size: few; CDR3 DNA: TGCAGCGTTGTGCCCCTGGAGGGGGGCATTCAGTACTTC; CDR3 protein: CSVVPLEGGIQYF
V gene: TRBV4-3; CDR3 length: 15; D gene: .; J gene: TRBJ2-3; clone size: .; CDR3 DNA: TGCGCCAGCAGCCAAGACCAGGGGTGGGCAGATACGCAGTATTTT; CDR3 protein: CASSQDQGWADTQYF
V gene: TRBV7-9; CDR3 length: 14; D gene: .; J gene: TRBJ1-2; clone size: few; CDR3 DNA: TGTGCCAGCAGCTTAGTACAGGGCAACTATGGCTACACCTTC; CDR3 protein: CASSLVQGNYGYTF
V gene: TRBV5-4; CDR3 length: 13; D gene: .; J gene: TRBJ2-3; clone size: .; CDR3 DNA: TGTGCCAGCAGCTTGGCCGGCACAGATACGCAGTATTTT; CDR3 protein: CASSLAGTDTQYF
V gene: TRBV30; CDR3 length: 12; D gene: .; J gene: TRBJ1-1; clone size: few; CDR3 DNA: TGTGCCTGGGGTAGGGTAAACACTGAAGCTTTCTTT; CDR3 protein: CAWGRVNTEAFF
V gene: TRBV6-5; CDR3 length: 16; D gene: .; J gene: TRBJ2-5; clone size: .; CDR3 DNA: TGTGCCAGCAGTTACTTCGGGGGCCACCCTTCAGAGACCCAGTACTTC; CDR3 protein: CASSYFGGHPSETQYF
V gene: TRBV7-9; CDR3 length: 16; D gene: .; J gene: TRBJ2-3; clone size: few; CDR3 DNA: TGTGCCAGCAGCTTAAAAGGCGGAGCCAGCACAGATACGCAGTATTTT; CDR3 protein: CASSLKGGASTDTQYF
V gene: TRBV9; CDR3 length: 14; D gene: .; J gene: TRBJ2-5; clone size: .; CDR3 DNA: TGTGCCAGCAGCTTACGTGTGGGCCAAGAGACCCAGTACTTC; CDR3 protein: CASSLRVGQETQYF
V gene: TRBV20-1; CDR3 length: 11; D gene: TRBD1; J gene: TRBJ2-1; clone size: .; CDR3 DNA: TGCAGTGCTCTGGCGTGGGACAGTCAGTTCTTC; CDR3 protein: CSALAWDSQFF
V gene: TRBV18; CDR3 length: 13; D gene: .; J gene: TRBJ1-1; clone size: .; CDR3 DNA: TGTGCCAGCTCACCGTCACAGGAGACTGAAGCTTTCTTT; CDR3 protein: CASSPSQETEAFF
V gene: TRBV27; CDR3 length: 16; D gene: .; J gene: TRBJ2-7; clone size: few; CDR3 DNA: TGTGCCAGCAGTTTCGGGGGACAGTCAGTACCCTACGAGCAGTACTTC; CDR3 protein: CASSFGGQSVPYEQYF
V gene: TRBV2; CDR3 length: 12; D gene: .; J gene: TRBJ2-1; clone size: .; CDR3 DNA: TGTGCCAGCAGCAAGGACTACAATGAGCAGTTCTTC; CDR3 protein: CASSKDYNEQFF
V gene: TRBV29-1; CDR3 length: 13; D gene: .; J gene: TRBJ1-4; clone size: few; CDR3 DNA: TGCAGCGTTGCCCCCGGGGGGGGTGAAAAACTGTTTTTT; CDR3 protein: CSVAPGGGEKLFF
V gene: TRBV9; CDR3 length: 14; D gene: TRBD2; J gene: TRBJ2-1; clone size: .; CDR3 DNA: TGTGCCAGCAGCGTAAGCGGGGGAAACAATGAGCAGTTCTTC; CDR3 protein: CASSVSGGNNEQFF
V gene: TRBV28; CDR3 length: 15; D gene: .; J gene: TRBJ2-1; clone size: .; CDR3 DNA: TGTGCCAGCAGTTATGGGGGTTACTCCTACAATGAGCAGTTCTTC; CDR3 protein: CASSYGGYSYNEQFF
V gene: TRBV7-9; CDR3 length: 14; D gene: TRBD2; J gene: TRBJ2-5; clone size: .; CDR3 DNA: TGTGCCAGCAGCTTAGGGCTAGCGGAAGAGACCCAGTACTTC; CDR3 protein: CASSLGLAEETQYF
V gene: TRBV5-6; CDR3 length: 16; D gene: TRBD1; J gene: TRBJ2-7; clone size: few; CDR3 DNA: TGTGCCAGCAGCTTGTGGAGGGACAGGATCCCTGCCGAGCAGTACTTC; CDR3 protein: CASSLWRDRIPAEQYF
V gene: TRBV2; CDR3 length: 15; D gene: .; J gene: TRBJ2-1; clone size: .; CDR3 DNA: TGTGCCAGCAAAAAAGAGCTAGGTCTCTACAATGAGCAGTTCTTC; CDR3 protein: CASKKELGLYNEQFF
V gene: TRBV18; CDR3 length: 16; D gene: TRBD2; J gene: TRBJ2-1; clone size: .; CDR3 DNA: TGTGCCAGCTCAACCACTAGCGGTAATACTTACAATGAGCAGTTCTTC; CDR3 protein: CASSTTSGNTYNEQFF
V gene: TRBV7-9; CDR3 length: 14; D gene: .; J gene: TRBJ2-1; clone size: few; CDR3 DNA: TGTGCCAGCAGCTTAGTCGCGGACTCCAAGGAGCAGTTCTTC; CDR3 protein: CASSLVADSKEQFF
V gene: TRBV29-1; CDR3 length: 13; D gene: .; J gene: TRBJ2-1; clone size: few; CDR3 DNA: TGCAGCGTTGAAGTCCGGTACGGCAATGAGCAGTTCTTC; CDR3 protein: CSVEVRYGNEQFF
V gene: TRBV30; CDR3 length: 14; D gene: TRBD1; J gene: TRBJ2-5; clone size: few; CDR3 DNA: TGTGCCTGGAGTACGACAGGGCTCCAAGAGACCCAGTACTTC; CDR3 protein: CAWSTTGLQETQYF
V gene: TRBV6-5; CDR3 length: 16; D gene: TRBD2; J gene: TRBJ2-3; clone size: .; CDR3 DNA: TGTGCCAGCAGTTACTCGGCGGGAGGGCCCCCAGATACGCAGTATTTT; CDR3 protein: CASSYSAGGPPDTQYF
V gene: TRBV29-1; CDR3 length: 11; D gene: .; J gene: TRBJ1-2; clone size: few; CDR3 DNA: TGCAGCGCTGTGGACAGCTATGGCTACACCTTC; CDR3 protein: CSAVDSYGYTF
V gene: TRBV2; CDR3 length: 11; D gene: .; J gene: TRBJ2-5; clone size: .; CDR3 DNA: TGTGCCAGCAGGGCGGCGGAGACCCAGTACTTC; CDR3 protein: CASRAAETQYF
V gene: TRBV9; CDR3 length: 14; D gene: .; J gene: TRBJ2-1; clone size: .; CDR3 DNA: TGTGCCAGCAGAGGGAGACCGCCTGGCAATGAGCAGTTCTTC; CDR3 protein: CASRGRPPGNEQFF
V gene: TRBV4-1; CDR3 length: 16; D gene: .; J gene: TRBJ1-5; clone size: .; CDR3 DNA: TGCGCCAGCAGGCTGTCGACAGGAGGGCGGAATCAGCCCCAGCATTTT; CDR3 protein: CASRLSTGGRNQPQHF
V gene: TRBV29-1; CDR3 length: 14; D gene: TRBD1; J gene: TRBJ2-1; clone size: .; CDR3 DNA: TGCAGCGTTGTCGGTGACAGGGACATAAATGAGCAGTTCTTC; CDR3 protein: CSVVGDRDINEQFF
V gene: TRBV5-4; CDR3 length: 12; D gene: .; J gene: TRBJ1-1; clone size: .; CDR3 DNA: TGTGCCAGCAGCTTGCGAGAGACTGAAGCTTTCTTT; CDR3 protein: CASSLRETEAFF
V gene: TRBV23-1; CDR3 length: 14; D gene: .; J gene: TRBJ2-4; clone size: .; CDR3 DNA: TGCGCCAGCAGTCAATCCGGGACCCATAACCATCAGTACTTC; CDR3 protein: CASSQSGTHNHQYF
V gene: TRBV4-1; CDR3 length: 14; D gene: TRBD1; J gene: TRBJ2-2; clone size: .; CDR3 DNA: TGCGCCAGCAGCCAGGAAGACAGGGCCAGGGAGCTGTTTTTT; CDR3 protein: CASSQEDRARELFF
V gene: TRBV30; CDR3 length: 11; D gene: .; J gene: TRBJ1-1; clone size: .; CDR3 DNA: TGTGCCTGGAGTGTGGGGCCGAAAGCTTTCTTT; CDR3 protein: CAWSVGPKAFF
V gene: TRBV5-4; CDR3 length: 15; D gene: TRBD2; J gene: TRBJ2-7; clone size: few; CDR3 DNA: TGTGCCAGCAGCTTGGAACTAGCGGGAGGCGGCGAGCAGTACTTC; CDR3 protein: CASSLELAGGGEQYF
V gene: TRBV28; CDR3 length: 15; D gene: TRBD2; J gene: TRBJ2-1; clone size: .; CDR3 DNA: TGTGCCAGCAGTTTTAGCGGGAGGGCCGGAAATGAGCAGTTCTTC; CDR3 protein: CASSFSGRAGNEQFF
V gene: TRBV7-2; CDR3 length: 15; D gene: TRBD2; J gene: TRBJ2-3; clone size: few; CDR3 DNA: TGTGCCAGCAGCTTAGTTAGCGGGAGGACAGATACGCAGTATTTT; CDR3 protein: CASSLVSGRTDTQYF
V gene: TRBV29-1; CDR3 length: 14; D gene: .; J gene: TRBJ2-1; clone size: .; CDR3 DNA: TGCAGCGCTGAGACGGGAGCAAAGAAGAATGAGCAGTTCTTC; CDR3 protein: CSAETGAKKNEQFF
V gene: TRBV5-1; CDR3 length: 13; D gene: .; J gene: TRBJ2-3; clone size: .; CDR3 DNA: TGCGCCAGCAGCAAGCTAGCGCCAGATACGCAGTATTTT; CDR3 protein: CASSKLAPDTQYF
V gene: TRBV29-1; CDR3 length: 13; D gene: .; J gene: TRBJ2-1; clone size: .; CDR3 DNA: TGCAGCTGGCGGCGGGATCCCTACAATGAGCAGTTCTTC; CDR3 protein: CSWRRDPYNEQFF
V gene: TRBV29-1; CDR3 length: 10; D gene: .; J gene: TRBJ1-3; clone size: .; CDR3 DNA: TGCAGCGTTGAGGGAAACACCATATATTTT; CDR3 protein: CSVEGNTIYF
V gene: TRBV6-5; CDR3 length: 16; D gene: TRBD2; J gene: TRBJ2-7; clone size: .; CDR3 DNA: TGTGCCAGCAGTTCACGATCTAGCGGGAGCTACTACGAGCAGTACTTC; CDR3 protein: CASSSRSSGSYYEQYF
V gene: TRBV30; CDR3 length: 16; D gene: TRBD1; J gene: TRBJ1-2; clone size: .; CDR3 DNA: TGTGCCTGGAGTGGGGACAGGGCCCCTATAGGTTATGGCTACACCTTC; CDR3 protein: CAWSGDRAPIGYGYTF